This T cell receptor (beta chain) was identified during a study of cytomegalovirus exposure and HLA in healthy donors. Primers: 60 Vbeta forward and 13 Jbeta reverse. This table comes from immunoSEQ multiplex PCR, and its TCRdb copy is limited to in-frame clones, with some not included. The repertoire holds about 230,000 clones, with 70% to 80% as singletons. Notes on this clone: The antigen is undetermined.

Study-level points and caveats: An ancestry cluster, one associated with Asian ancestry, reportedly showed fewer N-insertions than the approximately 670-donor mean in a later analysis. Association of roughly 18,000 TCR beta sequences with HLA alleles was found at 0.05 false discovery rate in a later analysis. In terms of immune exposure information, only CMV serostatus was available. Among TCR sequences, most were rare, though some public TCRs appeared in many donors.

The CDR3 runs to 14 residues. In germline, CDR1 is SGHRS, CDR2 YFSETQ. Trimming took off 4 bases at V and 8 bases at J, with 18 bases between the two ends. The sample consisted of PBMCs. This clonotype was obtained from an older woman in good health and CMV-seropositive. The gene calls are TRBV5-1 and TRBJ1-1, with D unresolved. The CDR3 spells CASSPTPGAIEAFF. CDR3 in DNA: TGCGCCAGCAGCCCGACCCCGGGAGCCATCGAAGCTTTCTTT.